This T cell receptor (beta chain) originates from a study of Ad26.COV2.S vaccination and SARS-CoV-2 variants. Study background: The vaccine Ad26.COV2.S was put into the muscle once, or twice with 56 days between.

CDR3 size: 15 residues. CDR1 and CDR2 from the germline V gene are MNHEY and SMNVEV (reference sequence). With V trimmed by 5 bases and J by 8 bases, 11 bases remained unmatched. A remark on this clone: Its matching antigen is unknown.

Treatment indicated: roughly 18 received Ad26.COV2.S at low or high dose, single or two shots; about 5 received placebo; per-sample allocation not given. Samples analyzed were those drawn on day 63 after the first vaccine or placebo injection. Boston provided a donor who was an adult aged 18-55 years. Ad26.COV2.S expressed prefusion-stabilized spike from the original Wuhan strain. This table comes from immunoSEQ multiplex PCR, and its TCRdb copy is limited to in-frame clones, with some not included. The sample yields some 330,000 clones, roughly 90% seen once. Points from the study as a whole: Participants given vaccine showed non-spike TCR breadth similar to that of placebo recipients.

The receptor's source is a person aged 18-65 years who received the Ad26.COV2.S COVID-19 vaccine or a placebo. Sequencing was performed on peripheral blood, taken in a trial of Ad26.COV2.S vaccine versus placebo. The rearrangement uses TRBV27 and TRBJ1-4; 7 positions agree with TRBD1. The chain's CDR3 is CASSPLTGIEEKLFF. CDR3 bases: TGTGCCAGCAGTCCATTGACAGGGATTGAGGAAAAACTGTTTTTT.